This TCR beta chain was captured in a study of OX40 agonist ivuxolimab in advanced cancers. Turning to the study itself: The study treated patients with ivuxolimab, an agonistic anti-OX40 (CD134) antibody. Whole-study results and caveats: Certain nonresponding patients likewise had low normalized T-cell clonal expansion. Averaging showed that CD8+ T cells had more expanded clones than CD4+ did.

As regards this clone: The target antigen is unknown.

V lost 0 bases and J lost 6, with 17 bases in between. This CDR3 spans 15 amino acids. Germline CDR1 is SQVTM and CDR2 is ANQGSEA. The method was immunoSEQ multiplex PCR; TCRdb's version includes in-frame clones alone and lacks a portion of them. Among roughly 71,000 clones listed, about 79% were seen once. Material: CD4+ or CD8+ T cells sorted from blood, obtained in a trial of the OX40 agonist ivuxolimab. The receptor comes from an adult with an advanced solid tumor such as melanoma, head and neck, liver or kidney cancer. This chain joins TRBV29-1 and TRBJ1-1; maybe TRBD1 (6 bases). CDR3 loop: CSVEDSIRGSSEAFF. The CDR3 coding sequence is TGCAGCGTTGAAGATAGTATCAGGGGAAGCTCTGAAGCTTTCTTT.